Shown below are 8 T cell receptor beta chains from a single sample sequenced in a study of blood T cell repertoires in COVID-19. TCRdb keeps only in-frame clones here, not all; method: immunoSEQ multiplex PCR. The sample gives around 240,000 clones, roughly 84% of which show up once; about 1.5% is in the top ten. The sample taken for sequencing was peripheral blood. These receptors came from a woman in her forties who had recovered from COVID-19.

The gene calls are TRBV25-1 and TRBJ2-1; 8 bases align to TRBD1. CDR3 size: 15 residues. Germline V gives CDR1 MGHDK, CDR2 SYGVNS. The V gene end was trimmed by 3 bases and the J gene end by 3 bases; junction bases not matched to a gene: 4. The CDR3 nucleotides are TGTGCCAGCAGTGACGGGACAGGTGGCTACAATGAGCAGTTCTTC. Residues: CASSDGTGGYNEQFF.

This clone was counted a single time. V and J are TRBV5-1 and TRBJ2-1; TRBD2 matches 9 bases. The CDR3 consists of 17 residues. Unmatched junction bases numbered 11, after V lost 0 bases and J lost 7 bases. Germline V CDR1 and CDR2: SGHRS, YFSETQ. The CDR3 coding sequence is TGCGCCAGCAGCTTGGCCGAAGGCGCGGGGGGGCTGAATGAGCAGTTCTTC. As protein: CASSLAEGAGGLNEQFF. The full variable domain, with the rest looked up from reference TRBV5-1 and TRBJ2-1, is KAGVTQTPRYLIKTRGQQVTLSCSPISGHRSVSWYQQTPGQGLQFLFEYFSETQRNKGNFPGRFSGRQFSNSRSEMNVSTLELGDSALYLCASSLAEGAGGLNEQFFGPGTRLTVL.

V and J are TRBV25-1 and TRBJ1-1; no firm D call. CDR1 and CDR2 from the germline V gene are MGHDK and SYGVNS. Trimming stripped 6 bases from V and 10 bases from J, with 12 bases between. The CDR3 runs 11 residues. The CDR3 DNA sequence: TGTGCCAGCAGCGCATACTTTGCAGCTTTCTTT. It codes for CASSAYFAAFF.

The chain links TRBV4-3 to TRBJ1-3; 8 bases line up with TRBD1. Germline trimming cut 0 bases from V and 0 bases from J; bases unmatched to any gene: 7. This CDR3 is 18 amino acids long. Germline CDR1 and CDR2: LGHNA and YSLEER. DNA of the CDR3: TGCGCCAGCAGCCAAGATTGGACAGGGACCTACTCTGGAAACACCATATATTTT. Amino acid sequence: CASSQDWTGTYSGNTIYF.

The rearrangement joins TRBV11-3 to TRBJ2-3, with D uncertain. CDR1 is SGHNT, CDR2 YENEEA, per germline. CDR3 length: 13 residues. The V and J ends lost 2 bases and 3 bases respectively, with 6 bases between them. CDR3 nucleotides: TGTGCCAGCAGCTTATACGGTACAGATACGCAGTATTTT. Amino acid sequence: CASSLYGTDTQYF.

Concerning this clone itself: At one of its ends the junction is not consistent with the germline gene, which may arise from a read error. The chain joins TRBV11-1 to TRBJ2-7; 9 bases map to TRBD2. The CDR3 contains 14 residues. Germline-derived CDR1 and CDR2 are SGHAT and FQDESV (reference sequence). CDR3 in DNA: TGTGCCAGCAGCCTAGCGGGACTAGGGTACGAGCAGTACTTC. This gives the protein CASSLAGLGYEQYF.

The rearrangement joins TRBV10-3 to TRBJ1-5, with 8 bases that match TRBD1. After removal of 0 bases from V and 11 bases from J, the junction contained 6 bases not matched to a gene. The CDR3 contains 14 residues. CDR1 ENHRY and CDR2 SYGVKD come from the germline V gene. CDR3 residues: CAISESTGDPTQHF. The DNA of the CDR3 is TGTGCCATCAGTGAGTCGACAGGGGATCCGACCCAGCATTTT.

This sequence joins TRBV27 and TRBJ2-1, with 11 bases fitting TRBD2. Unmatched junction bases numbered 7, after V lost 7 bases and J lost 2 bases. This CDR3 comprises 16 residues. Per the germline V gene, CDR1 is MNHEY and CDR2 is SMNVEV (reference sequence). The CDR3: CASMDHSGGAYNEQFF. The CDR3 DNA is TGTGCCAGCATGGATCATAGCGGGGGGGCCTACAATGAGCAGTTCTTC.